This T cell receptor (beta chain) was obtained from a study of T cell responses to AZD1222 COVID-19 vaccine. Broader study findings: Donors in the cohort were predominantly white British and more often female, and clonal diversity was possibly underestimated. Only 5 or 6 people who got AZD1222 tested seropositive at baseline. Sampling captured repertoires only after the peak T cell response. Across the whole spike, CD4 TCRs peaked at regions 160-218 and 743-854.

This clone was found a few times. The antigen remains unidentified. This table comes from immunoSEQ multiplex PCR, and its TCRdb copy is limited to in-frame clones, with some not included. The data hold 150,000 to 180,000 clones, with 75% to 90% observed a single time. V dropped 3 bases and J dropped 6 bases, with 5 bases sitting between them. The V gene's germline CDR1 is LGHDT and CDR2 YNNKEL (reference sequence). The length of the CDR3 is 11 residues. The input for sequencing was peripheral blood, taken after recovery from COVID-19. The chain carries TRBV3-1 (or the pseudogene TRBV3-2) and TRBJ1-1; no clear D gene. The TCR was taken from an adult who had recovered from COVID-19. In nucleotides, the CDR3 is TGTGCCAGCAGCCAGTTCTCTGAAGCTTTCTTT. It encodes CASSQFSEAFF.